This TCR beta chain was sequenced for a study of shared clonotypes between healthy human individuals. Sequencing was performed with immunoSEQ multiplex PCR; in TCRdb, only in-frame clones are kept and a portion is missing. Of about 820,000 clones listed, 85% to 95% are singletons. V was clipped by 0 bases and J by 3 bases, with 13 bases between them. The length of the CDR3 is 15 residues. CDR1 and CDR2 (germline): SGHRS, YFSETQ. Naive CD8 cells were CD45RO-negative, positively selected for CCR7, excluding terminally differentiated effector memory CD45RA+ cells. The sequencing input was naive CD8+ T cells sorted from blood. The TCR originated in a young man in good health. The J gene is TRBJ2-7, the V gene TRBV5-1, with D maybe TRBD2 (6 bases). In nucleotides, the CDR3 is TGCGCCAGCAGCTTGGGAGTGGGGGGATTCTACGAGCAGTACTTC. The encoded protein is CASSLGVGGFYEQYF.